Sequencing of this TCR beta chain was carried out in a study of blood T cell repertoires in COVID-19 (dated by TCRdb to about 2020). Regarding the research as a whole: The collaborator samples originated in the United States, Italy and Spain and spanned the acute and convalescent phases of COVID-19. Nearly every sample came with metadata listing a de-identified subject ID, COVID-19 status, age in years and sex. The prospective study material was composed of cDNA or gDNA derived from T cells, B-cell-depleted T cells, or PBMCs. The dataset comprised deeply sampled blood TCRbeta repertoires from subjects exposed to, actively infected with, or recovered from COVID-19. Where available, HLA class I and class II types were obtained from metadata supplied by the sample provider rather than from assay-based typing. The samples were drawn from the first 160 participants of the ongoing ImmuneRACE study and from 1,254 subjects provided by 6 global collaborators. A freely available public database, intended as a resource for researchers studying the immune response to SARS-CoV-2, is where the repertoires were released.

The immunoSEQ Assay, a bias-controlled multiplex PCR, was used to amplify TCRbeta CDR3 regions from genomic DNA. Processing in the source paper ran as follows. Nucleated cell counts per sample were estimated from amplification of reference gene primers within the assay. Sequence reads were collapsed and filtered to measure the absolute abundance of every unique TCRbeta CDR3 rearrangement. Productive Simpson clonality was computed per sample as the square root of Simpson's diversity index over productive rearrangements. Sourced from immuneACCESS, this table was stored by TCRdb with only in-frame sequences that have V and J called. A share of the clones is absent; for the studies checked, an unresolved V gene accounts for under half, and the remainder has no known explanation. That table is the source of V, J and clone size, and D and trimming were worked out from the DNA. Across this sample there are 300,000 to 450,000 clones, with 87% seen only once. The ten largest clonotypes hold about 10% of the sample.

General study outcomes and caveats: The quantity of clinical and demographic metadata differed by source and by participant and was supplied without curation.

Points on this clone: What antigen it recognizes has not been identified. No base quality values were provided; no much bigger clone lies one nucleotide off.

One collaborating source in Seattle enrolled patients during active infection and followed them longitudinally through the course of disease. Collaborating institutions collected whole blood in K2EDTA tubes following their own protocols. For TCRbeta analysis, collaborators shipped samples as frozen whole blood, isolated PBMCs, or DNA extracted from either of those sample types. This clonotype was obtained from a woman under 40 with COVID-19, enrolled during active disease. The sequenced sample consisted of peripheral blood.

Here is the DNA: TGTGCCAGCAGCCAAGGACAGGGTCCCAATTCACCCCTCCACTTT. It specifies CASSQGQGPNSPLHF. In this chain, TRBV3-1 (or the pseudogene TRBV3-2) is recombined with TRBJ1-6; 7 nucleotides in the junction match TRBD1. The cysteine opens and the phenylalanine closes a CDR3 of 15 amino acids. The kept DNA is CDR3 alone, 45 bases in frame from the first base. V loses 1 base at its end and J loses 7 bases; junction bases beyond the gene matches: 4. CDR1 LGHDT and CDR2 YNNKEL were looked up in the germline V gene (reference sequence).